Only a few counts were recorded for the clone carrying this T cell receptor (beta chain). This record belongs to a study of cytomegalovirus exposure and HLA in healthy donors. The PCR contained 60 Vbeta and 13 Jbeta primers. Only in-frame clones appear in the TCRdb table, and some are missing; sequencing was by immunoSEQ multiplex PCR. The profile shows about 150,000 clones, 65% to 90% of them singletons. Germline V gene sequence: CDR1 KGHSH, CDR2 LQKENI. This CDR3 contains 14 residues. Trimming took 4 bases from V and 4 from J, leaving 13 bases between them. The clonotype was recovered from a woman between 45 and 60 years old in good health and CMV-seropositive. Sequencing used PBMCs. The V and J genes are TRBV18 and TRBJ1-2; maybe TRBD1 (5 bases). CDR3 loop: CASSLPTETYGYTF. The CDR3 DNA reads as TGTGCCAGCTCACTCCCGACAGAAACCTATGGCTACACCTTC.